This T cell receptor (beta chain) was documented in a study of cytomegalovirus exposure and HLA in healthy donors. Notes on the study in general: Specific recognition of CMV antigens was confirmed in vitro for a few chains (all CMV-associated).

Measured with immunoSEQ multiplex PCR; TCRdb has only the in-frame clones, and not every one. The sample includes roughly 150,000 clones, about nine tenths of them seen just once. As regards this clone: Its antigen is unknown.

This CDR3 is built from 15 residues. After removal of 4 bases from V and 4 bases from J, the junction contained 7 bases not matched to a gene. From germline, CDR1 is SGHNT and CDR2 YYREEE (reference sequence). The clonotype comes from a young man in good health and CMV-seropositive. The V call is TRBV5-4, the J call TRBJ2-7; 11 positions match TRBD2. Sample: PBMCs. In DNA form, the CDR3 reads TGTGCCAGCAGCCACCAGGGACTAGCGGTATACGAGCAGTACTTC. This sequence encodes CASSHQGLAVYEQYF.